This TCR beta chain was profiled in a study of prognosis after radiotherapy for stage I lung cancer. As regards this clonotype: Relative to the germline gene, one junction end is altered; a read error may explain this.

Genomic DNA provided the template from which TCR beta CDR3 was amplified by two-round multiplex PCR. Primers targeting each individual TRBV and TRBJ gene were applied in first-round PCR. MiXCR, run by TCRdb on the multiplex PCR reads, gives a single entry per CDR3 protein. Of around 19,000 distinct CDR3 sequences listed, 50% are singletons. The sequence was obtained from a donor over 45 with non-small cell lung cancer. The specimen was PBMCs, collected before or after stereotactic body radiation therapy (not recorded which).

The CDR3 DNA sequence: TGTGCCAGCAGAGCTGACAGGTCCATATCGTTCTACGAGCATTACTTC. Its translation is CASRADRSISFYEHYF. The chain links TRBV6-1 to TRBJ2-7; tentative D call: TRBD1 (6 bases). The length of the CDR3 is 16 residues. CDR1 is MNHNS, CDR2 SASEGT, per germline.